These 2 T cell receptor beta chains originate from one sample sequenced in a study of yellow fever vaccine responses in identical twins. TCRdb called the RT-PCR reads again in MiXCR, with one record for every CDR3 protein. The sample lists approximately 15,000 distinct CDR3 sequences, around 84% seen once, with 0.67% in the top ten. Sample: T cells from blood (PBMCs), unsorted or a sorted subset (not recorded which), taken before or after yellow fever vaccination (not recorded which). Receptor source: a woman aged 18-29 years who received the yellow fever vaccine.

The chain has TRBV11-1 and TRBJ1-4, with D possibly being TRBD1 (5 bases). CDR3 length: 14 residues. CDR1 SGHAT and CDR2 FQDESV come from the germline V gene (reference sequence). Trimming took off 1 base at V and 3 bases at J, with 6 bases between the two ends. CDR3 in amino acids: CASSLGQSNEKLFF. The CDR3 region has the DNA TGTGCCAGCAGCTTAGGACAGTCTAATGAAAAACTGTTTTTT.

CDR3 protein: CASSPAGDEYDEQFF. The CDR3 nucleotides are TGTGCCAGCTCACCCGCAGGGGATGAGTACGATGAGCAGTTCTTC. The J gene is TRBJ2-1, the V gene TRBV18, with D possibly TRBD1 on 6 matching bases. CDR1 is KGHSH, CDR2 LQKENI, per germline. CDR3 size: 15 residues. Deletions cut 3 bases from V and 8 bases from J, with 17 bases between.